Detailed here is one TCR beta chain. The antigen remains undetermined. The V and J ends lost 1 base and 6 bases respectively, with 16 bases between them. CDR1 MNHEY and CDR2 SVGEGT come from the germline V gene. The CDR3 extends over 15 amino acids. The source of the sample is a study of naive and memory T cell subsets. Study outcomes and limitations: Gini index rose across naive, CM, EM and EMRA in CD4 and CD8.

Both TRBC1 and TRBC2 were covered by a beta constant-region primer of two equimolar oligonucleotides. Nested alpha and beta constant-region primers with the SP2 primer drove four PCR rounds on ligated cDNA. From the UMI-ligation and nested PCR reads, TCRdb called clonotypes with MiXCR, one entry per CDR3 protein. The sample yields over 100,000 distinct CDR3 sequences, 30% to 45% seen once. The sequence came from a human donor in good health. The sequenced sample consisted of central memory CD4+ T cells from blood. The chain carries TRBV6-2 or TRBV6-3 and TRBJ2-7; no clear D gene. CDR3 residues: CASSYYAEGISEQYF. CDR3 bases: TGTGCCAGCAGTTACTACGCCGAAGGGATCAGCGAGCAGTACTTC.